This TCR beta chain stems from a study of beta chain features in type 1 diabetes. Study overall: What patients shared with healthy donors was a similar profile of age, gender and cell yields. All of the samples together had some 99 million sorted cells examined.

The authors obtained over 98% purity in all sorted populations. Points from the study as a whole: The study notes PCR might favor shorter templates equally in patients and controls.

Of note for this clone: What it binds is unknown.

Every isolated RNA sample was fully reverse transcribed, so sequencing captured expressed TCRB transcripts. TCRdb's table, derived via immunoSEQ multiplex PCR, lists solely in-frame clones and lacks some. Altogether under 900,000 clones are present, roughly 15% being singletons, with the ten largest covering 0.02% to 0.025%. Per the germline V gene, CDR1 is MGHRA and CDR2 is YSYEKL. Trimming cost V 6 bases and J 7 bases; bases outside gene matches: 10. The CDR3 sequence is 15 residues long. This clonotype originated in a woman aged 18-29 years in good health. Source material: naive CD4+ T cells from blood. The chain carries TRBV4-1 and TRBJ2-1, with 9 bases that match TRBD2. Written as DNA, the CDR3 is TGCGCCAGCAGGGAATATAGCGGGAGCCTGAATGAGCAGTTCTTC. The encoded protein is CASREYSGSLNEQFF.